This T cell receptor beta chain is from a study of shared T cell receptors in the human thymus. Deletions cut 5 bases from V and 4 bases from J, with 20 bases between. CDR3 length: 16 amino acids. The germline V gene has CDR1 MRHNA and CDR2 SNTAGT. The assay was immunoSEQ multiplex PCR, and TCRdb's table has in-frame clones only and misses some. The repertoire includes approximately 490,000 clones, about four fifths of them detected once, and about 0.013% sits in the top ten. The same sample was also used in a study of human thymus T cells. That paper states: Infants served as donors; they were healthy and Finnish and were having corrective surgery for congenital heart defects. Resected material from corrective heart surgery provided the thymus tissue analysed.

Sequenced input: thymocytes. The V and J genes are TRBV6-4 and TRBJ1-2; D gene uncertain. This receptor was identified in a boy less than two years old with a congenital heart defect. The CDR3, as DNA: TGTGCCAGCAGTCCCGGTGGTTTCTTTTCTAGCTATGGCTACACCTTC. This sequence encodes CASSPGGFFSSYGYTF.